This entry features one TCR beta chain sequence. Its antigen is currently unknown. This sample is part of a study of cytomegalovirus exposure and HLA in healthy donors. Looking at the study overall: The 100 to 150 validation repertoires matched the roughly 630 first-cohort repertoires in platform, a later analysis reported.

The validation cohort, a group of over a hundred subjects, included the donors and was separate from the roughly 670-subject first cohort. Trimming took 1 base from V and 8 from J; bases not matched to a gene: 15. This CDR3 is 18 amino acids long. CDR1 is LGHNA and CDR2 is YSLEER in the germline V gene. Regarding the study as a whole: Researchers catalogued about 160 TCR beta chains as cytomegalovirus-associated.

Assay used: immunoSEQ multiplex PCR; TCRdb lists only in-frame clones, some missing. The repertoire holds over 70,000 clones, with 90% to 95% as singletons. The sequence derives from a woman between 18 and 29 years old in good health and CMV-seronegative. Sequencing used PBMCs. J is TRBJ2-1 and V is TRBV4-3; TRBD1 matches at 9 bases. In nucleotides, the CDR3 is TGCGCCAGCAGCCAAGTTCGGGGCGCGTGGGACAGGGCTTATGAGCAGTTCTTC. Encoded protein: CASSQVRGAWDRAYEQFF.